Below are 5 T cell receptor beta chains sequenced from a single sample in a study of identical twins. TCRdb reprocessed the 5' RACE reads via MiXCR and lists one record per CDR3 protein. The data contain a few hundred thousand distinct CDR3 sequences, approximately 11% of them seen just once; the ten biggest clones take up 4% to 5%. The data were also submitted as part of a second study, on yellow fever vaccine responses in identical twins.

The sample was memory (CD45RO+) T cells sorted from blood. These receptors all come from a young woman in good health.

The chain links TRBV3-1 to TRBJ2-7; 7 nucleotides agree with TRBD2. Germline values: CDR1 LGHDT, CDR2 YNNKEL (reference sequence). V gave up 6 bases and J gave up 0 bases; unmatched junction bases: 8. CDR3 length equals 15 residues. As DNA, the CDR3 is TGTGCCAGCAGACCGTCCGGGAGGAGCTCCTACGAGCAGTACTTC. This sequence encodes CASRPSGRSSYEQYF.

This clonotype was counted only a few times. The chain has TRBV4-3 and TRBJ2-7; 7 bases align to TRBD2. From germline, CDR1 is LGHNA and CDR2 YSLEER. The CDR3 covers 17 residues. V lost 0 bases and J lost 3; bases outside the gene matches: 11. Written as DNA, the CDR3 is TGCGCCAGCAGCCAAGATAGTCGGGACTACAGTATCTACGAGCAGTACTTC. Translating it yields CASSQDSRDYSIYEQYF.

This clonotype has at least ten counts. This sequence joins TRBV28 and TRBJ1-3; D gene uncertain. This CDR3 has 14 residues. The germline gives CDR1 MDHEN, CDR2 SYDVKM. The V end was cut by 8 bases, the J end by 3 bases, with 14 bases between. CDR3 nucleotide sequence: TGTGCCAGCCCGTCGGGCAGAGATGGAAACACCATATATTTT. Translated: CASPSGRDGNTIYF. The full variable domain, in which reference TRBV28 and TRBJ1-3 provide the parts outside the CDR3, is DVKVTQSSRYLVKRTGEKVFLECVQDMDHENMFWYRQDPGLGLRLIYFSYDVKMKEKGDIPEGYSVSREKKERFSLILESASTNQTSMYLCASPSGRDGNTIYFGEGSWLTVV.

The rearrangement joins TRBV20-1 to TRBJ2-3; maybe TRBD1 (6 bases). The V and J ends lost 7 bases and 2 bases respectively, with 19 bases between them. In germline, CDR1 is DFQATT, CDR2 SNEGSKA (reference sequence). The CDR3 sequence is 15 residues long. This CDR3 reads CSGGLLEQYTDTQYF. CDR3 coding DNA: TGCAGTGGGGGGCTCCTTGAACAATACACAGATACGCAGTATTTT.

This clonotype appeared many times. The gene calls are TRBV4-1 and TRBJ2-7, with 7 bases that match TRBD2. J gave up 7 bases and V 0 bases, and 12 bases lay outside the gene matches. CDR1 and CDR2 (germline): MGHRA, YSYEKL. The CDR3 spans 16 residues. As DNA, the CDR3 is TGCGCCAGCAGCCAAGATTTGGGGAGGGGTCCCTGGGAGCAGTACTTC. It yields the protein CASSQDLGRGPWEQYF.